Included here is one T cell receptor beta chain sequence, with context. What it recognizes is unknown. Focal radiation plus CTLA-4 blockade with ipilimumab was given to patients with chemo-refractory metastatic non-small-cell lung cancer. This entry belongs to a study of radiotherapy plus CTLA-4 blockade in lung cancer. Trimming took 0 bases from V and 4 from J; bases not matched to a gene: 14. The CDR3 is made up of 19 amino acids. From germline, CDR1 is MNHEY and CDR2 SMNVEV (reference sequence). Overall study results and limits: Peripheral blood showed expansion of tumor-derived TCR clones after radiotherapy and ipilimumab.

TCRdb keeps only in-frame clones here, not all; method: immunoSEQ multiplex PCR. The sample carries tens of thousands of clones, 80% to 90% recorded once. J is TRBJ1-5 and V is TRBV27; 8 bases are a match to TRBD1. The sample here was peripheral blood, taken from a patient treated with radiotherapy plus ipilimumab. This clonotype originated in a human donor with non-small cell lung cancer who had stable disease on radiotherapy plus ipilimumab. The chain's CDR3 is CASSLSPPLRTGLNQPQHF. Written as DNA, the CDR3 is TGTGCCAGCAGTTTATCCCCACCACTACGGACAGGGTTGAATCAGCCCCAGCATTTT.